This T cell receptor (beta chain) was identified during a study of cytomegalovirus exposure and HLA in healthy donors (TCRdb year 2017). The study in broad terms: In an earlier analysis of 550 to 750 of the donors, 250 to 350 Gb of sequence data and 117 million unique TCR beta sequences from roughly 200 million T cells were reported. An early release that covered about 640 HLA-typed donors contained 250 to 350 gigabases of sequencing data and tens of millions of unique TCR sequences. Among the 398 genotyped donors, under 90% belonged to the genetic ancestry cluster associated with self-reported Caucasian donors. The study aimed to test whether cataloging public T cell receptors could reveal signatures of past pathogen exposure. The study used immunosequencing to profile the T cell repertoires of more than 650 subjects and linked those repertoires to cytomegalovirus serostatus. Besides the first cohort of 666 subjects, a separate validation cohort made up of about 120 different subjects was used. To predict cytomegalovirus infection status, the study combined high-throughput TCR immunosequencing, statistical association of individual TCRs with disease status, and machine learning. A later analysis re-analyzed previously published TCR beta repertoires from several hundred donors and added high-resolution HLA genotyping to study TCR occurrence patterns. Rather than drawing on any new phenotypic data, the later analysis identified candidate immune exposures from TCR beta sequences and the way those sequences occurred across donors. To decide whether each TCR beta V gene segment behaved as functional or pseudogenic, an earlier analysis of 587 of the donors relied on high-throughput TCR beta sequencing. Donor age, sex, ethnicity and CMV serostatus were compiled alongside the repertoire data. Genome-wide SNP genotypes for about three fifths of the roughly 700 donors were used in a later genetic analysis, which treated that subset as a discovery cohort. Every repertoire in the discovery cohort had been generated on one and the same sequencing platform. HLA typing included class I and class II loci at four-digit resolution. The number of donors typed differed by locus, with 629-630 for A, B, C, DRB1 and DQB1, 522 for DQA1, 600 to 610 for DPA1, and about 450 for DPB1. Several DR-DQ haplotypes were treated as single units for association and clustering because of strong linkage in the cohort. Among roughly 400 genotyped donors of the cohort, an average of about 240,000 unique TCR beta nucleotide sequences were sequenced per donor, roughly 20% of them non-productive.

The cohort was made up of about 610 healthy bone marrow donors. At the time of sampling, every cohort member was nominally healthy, though immune exposures that went unrecorded were likely present. The donor tested CMV seronegative, placing the donor among the roughly 340 seronegative members of the cohort. Every donor gave a peripheral blood sample, and the peripheral blood mononuclear cells from that sample were used for TCR beta sequencing. Genomic DNA extraction from the blood cell samples was performed with the Qiagen DNeasy Blood Extraction Kit. Germline trimming amounts to 0 bases on V and 8 bases on J, with 7 as the count of junction bases outside the gene matches. Taken from cysteine to phenylalanine, the CDR3 has 14 residues. Here the CDR3 DNA is all that survives: 42 bases in frame from base 1. CDR1 and CDR2, looked up from the germline V gene, are SGHRS and YFSETQ. The protocol used for the library was the immunoSEQ multiplex PCR assay. The multiplex PCR relied on a mix of 60 forward primers for TCR Vbeta segments and 13 reverse primers for TCR Jbeta segments. Amplification of the CDR3 region of rearranged TCR beta genes was performed with a multiplex PCR assay on genomic DNA. Amplified TCR beta libraries were sequenced as 87-base-pair reads on the Illumina HiSeq System. Per the source publication's procedure: A later analysis counted 65 million to 90 million unique TCR beta chains across the 600 to 850 repertoires, and around 9.9 million of these chains were shared by at least two donors. To remove PCR and sequencing errors, raw reads were error-corrected and collapsed into unique sequences using a nearest-neighbor algorithm that merged closely related sequences. CDR3 sequences were aligned to IMGT reference sequences to assign V, D and J gene segments. For a sequence to be retained, a match of at least six nucleotides to both a V gene segment and a J gene segment was required. Rearrangements were called productive when the CDR3 lacked stop codons and stayed in frame with V and J; all others were non-productive. CDR3 was defined according to IMGT convention as the region running from the second conserved V-encoded cysteine to the conserved J-encoded phenylalanine. Sequences without an unambiguous match to a single V gene segment were excluded from the earlier analysis of about 600 of the donors. An earlier analysis of 550 to 650 of the donors classified V segments as functional when productive rearrangements were above 56.7% and as segregating when the standard deviation between donors was above 5%. A statistical classification framework was built for diagnosing cytomegalovirus status from the catalog of TCR beta chain sequences. V and J gene assignment, in a later analysis, came from comparing TCR nucleotide sequences with IMGT/GENE-DB human TR gene sequences. A later analysis assigned CDR3 sequences and most-parsimonious VDJ recombination scenarios with the TCRdist pipeline. In a later analysis, each TCR beta chain was defined by its CDR3 amino acid sequence together with its V-gene family, and reads lacking a unique V-gene family were excluded. In a later analysis, 450 to 600 highly shared, low-generation-probability nucleotide sequences were removed to address suspected cross-contamination and a sequencing artifact. A later analysis calculated a clonal expansion index for each public chain from normalized within-repertoire ranks of inferred template counts. Generation probabilities in a later analysis came from a VDJ recombination model fitted to out-of-frame rearrangements, and those results were checked against IGoR. A later analysis scored TCR-TCR, TCR-HLA and TCR-CMV co-occurrence with hypergeometric tests, applying a repertoire-size bias correction to TCR pairs. To estimate false discovery rates, a later analysis permuted the HLA or CMV assignments 20 times. A later analysis grouped co-occurring TCRs with DBSCAN, adding TCRdist sequence similarity when clustering within HLA-allele-positive subsets. Co-occurrence clustering excluded repertoires with fewer than 30,000 or more than 120,000 public chains, plus five with anomalous nucleotide sharing. TCRdb took this table from immuneACCESS and kept in-frame rearrangements with V and J called. Such tables lack part of the clones; where checked against another copy, unresolved V genes explain under half of the gap, and the rest is unexplained. For V, J and clone size, that table is used; D and trimming come from the DNA. The sample contains around 130,000 clones, 76% of them found a single time. The top ten hold about 2% of the sample.

Study-wide conclusions, independent of this receptor: The 87-base-pair reads could not distinguish some IMGT-functional V segments, including TRBV6-2 and TRBV6-3, so those segments were excluded. Sequencing depth was assumed to be roughly uniform across donors in the presence/absence analyses, though that assumption may not hold. The classifier was reported to diagnose cytomegalovirus status with high specificity and sensitivity in both the original cohort and the validation cohort. In a later genetic analysis, a missense DCLRE1C variant was associated with V-gene and J-gene trimming of TCR beta chains, and the association was replicated in an independent cohort. A later genetic analysis reported fewer N-insertions in productive TCRs among donors in an Asian-associated ancestry cluster than the roughly 700-donor mean. A cluster of highly shared sequence variants was judged likely to represent a technical artifact of the sequencing pipeline. A total of about 180 TCR beta chains were listed by the study as associated with cytomegalovirus. An earlier analysis of approximately 600 of the donors showed that most TCR beta V segments appeared in productive rearrangements either about 87% or about 30% of the time, which broadly matched IMGT annotations. This cohort had only TCR beta chains sequenced, and the lack of alpha or paired-chain data limited which features could be detected. The authors suggested that the approach could potentially be extended to other disease states and immunological phenotypes. In a later analysis, the rate of TCR association differed among HLA loci, with DRB1 alleles having the most associated TCRs and HLA-C alleles having the fewest. In vitro tests confirmed that a few of the cytomegalovirus-associated TCR beta chains recognize cytomegalovirus antigens. A later analysis found that most CMV-associated TCR beta chains appeared HLA-restricted, with HLA associations seemingly driven largely by CMV exposure. Because counts were too low, about 18 rarely observed V segments, including chromosome 9 orphons, were excluded from the earlier analysis of 500 to 700 of the donors. A later analysis associated about 17,000 TCR beta sequences with specific HLA alleles at a false discovery rate of 0.05. A later analysis found that HLA-associated TCR beta chains were more clonally expanded and had lower generation probabilities than equally common non-associated chains. When HLA alleles, especially DR and DQ, strongly co-occurred, TCR associations were difficult to assign to individual alleles. Correlated functional status among segregating V segments might be attributable to linkage disequilibrium, but an unknown experimental factor could not be ruled out. Because some donors lacked HLA typing at each locus, the association tests relied only on the typed subset. CMV serostatus was the only immune exposure information available for the cohort. A further reported finding was that TCR beta sequences accurately predicted the HLA-A and HLA-B alleles for most subjects in the first cohort. While some public TCRs were present in many individuals, most TCR sequences turned up only very rarely across donors. Several of the top co-occurrence clusters appeared to be linked to parvovirus B19, influenza, CMV and Epstein-Barr virus, according to a later analysis.

Concerning this clone: There is no known antigen for this receptor. Base quality data are lacking; no much larger clone is found one base away.

The chain joins TRBV5-1 to TRBJ1-1; TRBD1 lines up with 7 middle nucleotides. This receptor was identified in a man between 40 and 49 years old in good health and CMV-seronegative. The sequencing input was PBMCs. This receptor carries the CDR3 CASSLGGQRLEAFF. Here is the DNA: TGCGCCAGCAGCTTGGGGGGACAGAGATTAGAAGCTTTCTTT.